This TCR beta chain was captured in a study of technical replicates of blood from several donors. Assay: immunoSEQ multiplex PCR; the TCRdb copy retains only in-frame clones and omits some. The repertoire consists of 60,000 to 70,000 clones, with about 98% occurring once and the leading ten covering around 0.15%. Germline V CDR1 and CDR2: KGHSH, LQKENI. This CDR3 spans 18 amino acids. V shed 3 bases and J 4 bases; nucleotides not matched to a gene: 12. The receptor was derived from a human donor in good health. The gene calls are TRBV18 and TRBJ2-2; 9 bases are shared with TRBD1. Input material: T cells isolated from PBMCs. CDR3 residues: CASSPTTPGQGSTGELFF. CDR3 DNA: TGTGCCAGCTCACCTACCACCCCGGGACAGGGAAGCACCGGGGAGCTGTTTTTT.